Listed below are T cell receptor beta chains from one sample, sequenced in a study of T cells in Graves' hyperthyroidism and ophthalmopathy. TCRdb re-derived calls from the multiplex PCR reads in MiXCR, one entry per CDR3 protein. The data contain approximately 640,000 distinct CDR3 sequences, roughly 17% of them singletons. Sequencing was carried out using blood. The receptors stem from a man in his fifties with Graves' hyperthyroidism. CDR3s leave out the opening cysteine and the closing phenylalanine or tryptophan.

cdr3_length,v_call,cdr3_aa
14,TRBV6-2/TRBV6-3,ASRSPVGQGTYEQY
15,TRBV15,ATSSSGTGRGREKLF
13,TRBV6-1,ASSPSLPEGYEQY
11,TRBV28,ASILDGNNEQF
13,TRBV5-1,ASSLGQGKIGELF
10,TRBV24-1,ATSDVFGEQY
13,TRBV9,ASSPHPSGSYEQY
12,TRBV2,ASSEMTGGLGYT
13,TRBV5-4,ASSSGTALVFKQY
12,TRBV19,ASRVTYTSYEQY
14,TRBV18,ASSLPPTASSYEQY
15,TRBV6-1,ASSARVAELYNYGYT
15,TRBV6-2/TRBV6-3,ASSYDRLAARTGELF
13,TRBV10-3,AISPNLGQNSPLH
13,TRBV2,ASSLVGGGQGYLF
16,TRBV9,ASSVAGGAGGSYNEQF
13,TRBV27,ASSLSRDSHSPLH
11,TRBV28,ASSSRTLYEQY
11,TRBV20-1,SARTPYNSPLH
13,TRBV29-1,SVDQGQGRGETQY
13,TRBV24-1,ATSKESLSYNEQF
16,TRBV28,ASRPSHGSGSRTGELF
14,TRBV18,ASSPGKDPRFDTQY
11,TRBV2,ASSGANLYEQY
9,TRBV30,AWSHPYEQY
11,TRBV5-1,ASSADLYNEQF
11,TRBV5-5,ASSFGSGETQY
12,TRBV2,ASIPGIEYNEQF
17,TRBV5-4,ASSAPPSGLSGGNEKLF
17,TRBV11-2,ASSFFSYFSGGGTGELF
13,TRBV14,ASSLLDRINEKLF
13,TRBV7-4,ASSLARPLNYGYT
14,TRBV5-1,ASSLAGGVAKETQY
13,TRBV5-6,ASSLLGDANYGYT